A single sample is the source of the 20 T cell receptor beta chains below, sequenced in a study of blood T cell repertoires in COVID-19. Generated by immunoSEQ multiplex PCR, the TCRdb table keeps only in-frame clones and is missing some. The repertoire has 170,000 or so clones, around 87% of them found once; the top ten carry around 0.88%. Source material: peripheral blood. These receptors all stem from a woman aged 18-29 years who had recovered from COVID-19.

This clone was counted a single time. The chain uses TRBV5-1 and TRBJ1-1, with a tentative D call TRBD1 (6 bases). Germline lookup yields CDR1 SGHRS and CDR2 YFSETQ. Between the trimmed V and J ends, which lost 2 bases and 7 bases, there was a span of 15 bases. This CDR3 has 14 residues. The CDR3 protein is CASSLRQVGSEAFF. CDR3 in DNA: TGCGCCAGCAGCTTAAGACAGGTGGGGAGTGAAGCTTTCTTT.

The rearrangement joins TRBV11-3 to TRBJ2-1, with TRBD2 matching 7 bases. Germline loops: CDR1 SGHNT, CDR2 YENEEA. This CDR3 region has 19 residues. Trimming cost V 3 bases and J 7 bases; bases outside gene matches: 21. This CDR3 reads CASSFRGSGSGVSDNEQFF. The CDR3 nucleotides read TGTGCCAGCAGCTTTAGGGGTTCGGGGAGCGGGGTCTCTGATAATGAGCAGTTCTTC.

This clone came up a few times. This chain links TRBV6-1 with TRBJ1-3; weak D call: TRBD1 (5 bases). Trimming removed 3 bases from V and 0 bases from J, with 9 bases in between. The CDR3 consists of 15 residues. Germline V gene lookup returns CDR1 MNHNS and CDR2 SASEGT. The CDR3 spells CASSELQGSGNTIYF. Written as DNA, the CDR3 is TGTGCCAGCAGTGAGCTCCAGGGCTCTGGAAACACCATATATTTT.

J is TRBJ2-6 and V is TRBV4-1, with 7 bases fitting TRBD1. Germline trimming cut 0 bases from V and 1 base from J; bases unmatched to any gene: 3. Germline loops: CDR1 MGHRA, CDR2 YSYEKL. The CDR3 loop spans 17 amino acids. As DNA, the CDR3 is TGCGCCAGCAGCCAAGAAACAGGGGAGTCTGGGGCCAACGTCCTGACTTTC. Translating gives CASSQETGESGANVLTF.

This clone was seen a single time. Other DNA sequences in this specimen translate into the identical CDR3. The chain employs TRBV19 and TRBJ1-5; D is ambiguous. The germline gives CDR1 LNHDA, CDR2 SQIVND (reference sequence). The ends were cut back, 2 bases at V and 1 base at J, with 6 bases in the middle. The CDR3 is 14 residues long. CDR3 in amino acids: CASSIQASNQPQHF. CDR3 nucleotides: TGTGCCAGTAGTATACAAGCCAGCAATCAGCCCCAGCATTTT.

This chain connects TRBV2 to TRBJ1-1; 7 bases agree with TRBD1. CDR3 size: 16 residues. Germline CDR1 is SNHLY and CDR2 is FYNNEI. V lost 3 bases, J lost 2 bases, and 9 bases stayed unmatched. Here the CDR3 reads CASSDSWTGANTEAFF. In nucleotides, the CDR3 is TGTGCCAGCAGTGATTCCTGGACAGGAGCCAACACTGAAGCTTTCTTT.

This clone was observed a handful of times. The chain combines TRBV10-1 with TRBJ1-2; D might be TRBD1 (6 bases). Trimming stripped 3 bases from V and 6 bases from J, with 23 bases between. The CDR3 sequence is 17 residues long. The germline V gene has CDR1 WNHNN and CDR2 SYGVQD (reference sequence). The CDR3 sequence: CASSDLGGQSRRNGYTF. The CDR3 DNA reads TGCGCCAGCAGTGACCTAGGAGGACAGAGTCGTCGGAATGGCTACACCTTC.

The CDR3 nucleotides read TGTGCCAGCAGCTCTAGCGGGAGGGCCATCAATGAGCAGTTCTTC. It is translated as CASSSSGRAINEQFF. The chain links TRBV5-4 to TRBJ2-1; 12 bases agree with TRBD2. The ends lost 3 bases at V and 6 bases at J; junction bases unmatched: 4. The CDR3 contains 15 residues. Per germline, CDR1 SGHNT and CDR2 YYREEE (reference sequence).

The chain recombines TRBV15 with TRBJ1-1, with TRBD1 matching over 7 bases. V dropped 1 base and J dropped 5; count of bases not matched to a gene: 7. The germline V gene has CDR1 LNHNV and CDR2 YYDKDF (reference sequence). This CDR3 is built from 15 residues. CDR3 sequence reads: CATSRARQGLTEAFF. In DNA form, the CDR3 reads TGTGCCACCAGCAGAGCCCGACAGGGTCTTACTGAAGCTTTCTTT. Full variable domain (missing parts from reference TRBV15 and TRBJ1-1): DAMVIQNPRYQVTQFGKPVTLSCSQTLNHNVMYWYQQKSSQAPKLLFHYYDKDFNNEADTPDNFQSRRPNTSFCFLDIRSPGLGDTAMYLCATSRARQGLTEAFFGQGTRLTVV.

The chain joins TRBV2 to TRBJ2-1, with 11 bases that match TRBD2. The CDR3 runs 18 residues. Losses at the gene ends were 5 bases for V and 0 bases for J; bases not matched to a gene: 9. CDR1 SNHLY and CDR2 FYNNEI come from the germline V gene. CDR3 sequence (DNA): TGTGCCAGCAGTAGCGGACTAGCGGGCTTAAACTCCTACAATGAGCAGTTCTTC. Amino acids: CASSSGLAGLNSYNEQFF.

The CDR3 loop reads CATSRDPDSAEQYF. In DNA, the CDR3 is TGTGCCACCAGCAGAGATCCAGACTCAGCCGAGCAGTACTTC. The chain combines TRBV15 with TRBJ2-7, with D unresolved. Germline values: CDR1 LNHNV, CDR2 YYDKDF (reference sequence). The CDR3 length is 14 residues. V was pared by 0 bases and J by 6 bases, with 12 bases between. Full variable domain (rest looked up from reference TRBV15 and TRBJ2-7): DAMVIQNPRYQVTQFGKPVTLSCSQTLNHNVMYWYQQKSSQAPKLLFHYYDKDFNNEADTPDNFQSRRPNTSFCFLDIRSPGLGDTAMYLCATSRDPDSAEQYFGPGTRLTVT.

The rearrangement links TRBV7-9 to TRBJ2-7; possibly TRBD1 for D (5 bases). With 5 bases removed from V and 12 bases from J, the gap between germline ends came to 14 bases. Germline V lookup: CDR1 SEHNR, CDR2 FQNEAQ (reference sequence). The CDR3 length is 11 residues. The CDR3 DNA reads TGTGCCAGCAGCCTCGGCGTGGGGCGGTACGTC. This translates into CASSLGVGRYV.

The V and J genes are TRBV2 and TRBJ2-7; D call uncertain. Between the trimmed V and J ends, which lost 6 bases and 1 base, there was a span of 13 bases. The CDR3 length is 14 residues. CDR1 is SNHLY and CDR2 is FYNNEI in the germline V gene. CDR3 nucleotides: TGTGCCAGCAGGGCCGACTCCATTTCCTACGAGCAGTACGTC. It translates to CASRADSISYEQYV.

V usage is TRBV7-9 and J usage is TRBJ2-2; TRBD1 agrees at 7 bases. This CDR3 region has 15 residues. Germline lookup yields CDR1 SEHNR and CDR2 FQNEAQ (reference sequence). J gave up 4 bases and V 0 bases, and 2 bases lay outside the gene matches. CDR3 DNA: TGTGCCAGCAGCTTAGCGAGGGACAGCACCGGGGAGCTGTTTTTT. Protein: CASSLARDSTGELFF.

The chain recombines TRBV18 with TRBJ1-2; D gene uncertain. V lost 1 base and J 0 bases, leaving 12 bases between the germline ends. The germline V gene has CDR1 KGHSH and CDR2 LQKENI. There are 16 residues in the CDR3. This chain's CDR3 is CASSPRGWGANYGYTF. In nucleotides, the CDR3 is TGTGCCAGCTCACCACGGGGATGGGGAGCTAACTATGGCTACACCTTC.

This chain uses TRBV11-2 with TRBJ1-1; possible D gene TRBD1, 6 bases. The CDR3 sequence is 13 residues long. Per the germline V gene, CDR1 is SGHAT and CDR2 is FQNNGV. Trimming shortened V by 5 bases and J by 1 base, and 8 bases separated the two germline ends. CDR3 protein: CASSADRNTEAFF. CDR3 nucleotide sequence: TGTGCCAGCAGCGCGGACAGGAACACTGAAGCTTTCTTT.

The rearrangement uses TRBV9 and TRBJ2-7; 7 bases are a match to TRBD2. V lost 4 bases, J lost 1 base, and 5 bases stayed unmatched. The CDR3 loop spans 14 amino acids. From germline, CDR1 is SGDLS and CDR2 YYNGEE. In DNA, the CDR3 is TGTGCCAGCAGCATATCCGGGGGGTCCTACGAGCAGTACTTC. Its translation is CASSISGGSYEQYF.

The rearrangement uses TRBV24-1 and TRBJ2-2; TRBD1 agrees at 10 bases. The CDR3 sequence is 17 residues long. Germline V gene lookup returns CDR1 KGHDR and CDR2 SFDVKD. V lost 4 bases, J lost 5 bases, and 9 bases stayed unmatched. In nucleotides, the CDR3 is TGTGCCACCAGTGACCCCCGGGACAGGGGATCGACCGGGGAGCTGTTTTTT. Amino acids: CATSDPRDRGSTGELFF.

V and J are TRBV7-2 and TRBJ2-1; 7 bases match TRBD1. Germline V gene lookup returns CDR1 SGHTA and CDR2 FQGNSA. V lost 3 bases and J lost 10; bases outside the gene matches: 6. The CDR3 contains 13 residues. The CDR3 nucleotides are TGTGCCAGCAGCTTTACAGGGGCTAGGGAGCAGTTCTTC. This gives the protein CASSFTGAREQFF.

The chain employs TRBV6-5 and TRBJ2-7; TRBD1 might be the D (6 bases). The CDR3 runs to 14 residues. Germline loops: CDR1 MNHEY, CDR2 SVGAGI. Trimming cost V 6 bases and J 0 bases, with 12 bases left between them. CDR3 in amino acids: CASRGANGSYEQYF. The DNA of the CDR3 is TGTGCCAGCAGGGGGGCGAACGGCTCCTACGAGCAGTACTTC.